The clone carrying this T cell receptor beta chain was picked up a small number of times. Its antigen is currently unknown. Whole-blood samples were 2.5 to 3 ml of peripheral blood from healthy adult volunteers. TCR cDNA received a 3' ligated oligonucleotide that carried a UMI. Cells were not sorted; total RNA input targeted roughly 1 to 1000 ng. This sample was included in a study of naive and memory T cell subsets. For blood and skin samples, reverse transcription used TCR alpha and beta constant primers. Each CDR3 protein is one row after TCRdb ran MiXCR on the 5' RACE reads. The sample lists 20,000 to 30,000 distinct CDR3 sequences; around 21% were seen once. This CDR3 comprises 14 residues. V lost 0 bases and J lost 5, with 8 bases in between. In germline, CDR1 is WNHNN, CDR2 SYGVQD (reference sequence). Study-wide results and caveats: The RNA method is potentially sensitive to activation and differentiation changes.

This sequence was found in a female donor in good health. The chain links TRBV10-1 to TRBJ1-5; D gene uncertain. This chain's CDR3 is CASSESGIYQPQHF. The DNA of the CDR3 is TGCGCCAGCAGTGAGTCGGGGATCTATCAGCCCCAGCATTTT.